This TCR beta chain was documented in a study of radiotherapy plus CTLA-4 blockade in lung cancer. Findings and limits, study-wide: Expansion of tumor-derived TCR clones was observed in blood after radiotherapy plus ipilimumab.

In its sample, this clone was seen a few times. Its antigen is as yet unknown. Sequencing was performed with immunoSEQ multiplex PCR; in TCRdb, only in-frame clones are kept and a portion is missing. The table records 45,000 to 60,000 clones, roughly 83% of them present only once. The clonotype was recovered from a human donor with non-small cell lung cancer who had a complete response to radiotherapy plus ipilimumab. The sample consisted of peripheral blood, taken from a patient treated with radiotherapy plus ipilimumab.

CDR3 protein: CASSAQDSSGNTIYF. CDR3 nucleotides: TGTGCCAGTAGTGCCCAGGACAGCTCTGGAAACACCATATATTTT. The chain employs TRBV19 and TRBJ1-3, with D possibly TRBD1 on 6 matching bases. This CDR3 spans 15 amino acids. The germline V gene encodes CDR1 LNHDA and CDR2 SQIVND (reference sequence). V shed 5 bases and J shed 0 bases, with 11 bases lying between them.